This TCR beta chain was sequenced in a study of blood T cell repertoires in COVID-19. About the study: Italy, Spain and the United States were the sources of the convalescent and acute COVID-19 samples.

Participants spanned ages about 18 to 90 years and resided in about two dozen US areas. The CDR3 totals 15 residues. Germline loops: CDR1 MDHEN, CDR2 SYDVKM. Trimming took 5 bases from V and 4 from J, leaving 17 bases between them. The method was immunoSEQ multiplex PCR; TCRdb's version includes in-frame clones alone and lacks a portion of them. The sample has some 400,000 clones; 85% to 90% are singletons. Sequencing was performed on PBMCs or T cells enriched from blood (not recorded which). V usage is TRBV28 and J usage is TRBJ2-5; D may be TRBD1 (5 bases). The origin of this receptor is a man aged 25-45 years who had recovered from COVID-19. The CDR3 DNA reads as TGTGCCAGCAGTCATCCCCGGAAGGGGCTAGAGACCCAGTACTTC. This gives the protein CASSHPRKGLETQYF.